The clone carrying this TCR beta chain was recorded at least ten times. Its antigen remains unidentified. Sample time point: sample taken at primary tumor resection. These data are taken from a study of spatial heterogeneity in lung cancer. Overall study: Combinations of a unique TCR and a UMI were tallied in raw reads, and on average each appeared more than ten times. Study-level points and caveats: The number of expanded tumor alpha and beta chains correlated with mutation number. The study found that ubiquitous and regional expanded TCR counts tracked ubiquitous and regional nonsynonymous mutations, respectively.

TCRdb analysed the 5' RACE reads with MiXCR anew, one entry per CDR3 protein. The table records about 100,000 distinct CDR3 sequences, approximately 4.7% of them present only once. The CDR3 covers 18 residues. Germline CDR1 and CDR2: KGHSH and LQKENI. The V and J ends lost 0 bases and 6 bases respectively, with 22 bases between them. The chain employs TRBV18 and TRBJ2-3, with D perhaps matching TRBD1 (5 bases). The sequenced sample was lung tumor tissue, obtained at surgery. The receptor's source is a male donor with early-stage non-small cell lung cancer. The CDR3 spells CASSPPPTGYKGSDTQYF. The CDR3, as DNA: TGTGCCAGCTCACCACCCCCAACAGGTTACAAGGGGTCGGATACGCAGTATTTT.